This entry concerns a single TCR beta chain. Its antigen is still unknown. A read error may account for a junction end that differs from germline. CDR3 length: 12 amino acids. The data were taken from a study of neurological immune-mediated disorders. Findings of the study overall: Subjects shared no identical expanded-clone CDR3 amino acid sequences, suggesting private TCR-beta repertoires in all groups.

It was by 5'RACE with 10-nucleotide random UMIs that the cDNA was made. The output of every sequencing run, over 170 million TCR-beta sequences, came from 15-18 subjects. TCRdb fed the 5' RACE reads into MiXCR, producing one record per CDR3 protein. The sample has about 82,000 distinct CDR3 sequences; 2.5% to 3% are singletons. 2 million PBMCs stored at -80 C were the source of the unsorted libraries. The sequenced sample was PBMCs. This clonotype originated in a woman in her 30s with multiple sclerosis. V gene TRBV12-3 or TRBV12-4 combines with J gene TRBJ1-5; no firm D call. This chain's CDR3 is CASSFVTKTQNF. Here the CDR3 DNA reads TGTGCCAGCAGTTTCGTCACTAAGACCCAGAATTTT.